Shown below are 10 T cell receptor beta chains from a single sample sequenced in a study of T cells in Graves' hyperthyroidism and ophthalmopathy. Regions amplified from RNA transcripts were the TCR beta CDR3 regions. HTBI primers drove first-round RT-PCR of the TCR CDR3. MiXCR was run by TCRdb on the multiplex PCR reads, yielding one entry per CDR3 protein. The repertoire consists of hundreds of thousands of distinct CDR3 sequences, with less than 45% occurring once and the leading ten covering roughly 7.2%. The sample consisted of peripheral blood or thyroid tissue (not recorded which). These receptors were collected from an adult man with Graves' disease, either hyperthyroidism or ophthalmopathy (not recorded which).

The V gene is TRBV7-2, the J gene TRBJ2-2, with D perhaps TRBD1 or TRBD2 (5 bases each). Germline lookup yields CDR1 SGHTA and CDR2 FQGNSA. This CDR3 comprises 16 residues. V shed 8 bases and J shed 4 bases, with 20 bases lying between them. The CDR3 here is CASGVSGPGTTGELFF. In DNA, the CDR3 is TGTGCCAGCGGGGTCTCGGGTCCCGGGACCACCGGGGAGCTGTTTTTT. The full variable domain, in which reference TRBV7-2 and TRBJ2-2 provide the parts outside the CDR3, is GAGVSQSPSNKVTEKGKDVELRCDPISGHTALYWYRQSLGQGLEFLIYFQGNSAPDKSGLPSDRFSAERTGGSVSTLTIQRTQQEDSAVYLCASGVSGPGTTGELFFGEGSRLTVL.

Only a few counts were recorded for this clonotype. V gene TRBV6-5 combines with J gene TRBJ2-6; TRBD2 matches at 8 bases. Germline CDR1 reads MNHEY; CDR2 reads SVGAGI. The CDR3 length is 16 residues. Trimming at V came to 6 bases and at J to 0 bases, leaving 4 bases not matched to a gene. CDR3 nucleotides: TGTGCCAGCAGGAAGCGGGAGTACTCTGGGGCCAACGTCCTGACTTTC. Amino acids: CASRKREYSGANVLTF.

The rearrangement links TRBV19 to TRBJ1-2; D not certain. V was shortened by 7 bases and J by 4 bases, with 13 bases between the two germline ends. CDR3 length: 13 amino acids. Germline V lookup: CDR1 LNHDA, CDR2 SQIVND (reference sequence). The CDR3 DNA reads TGTGCCAGTACCCCCGCAATCTCCTATGGCTACACCTTC. Translating gives CASTPAISYGYTF.

This clonotype came up a few times. V gene TRBV10-3 combines with J gene TRBJ1-1, with D possibly matching TRBD1 (6 bases). V was pared by 1 base and J by 2 bases, with 8 bases between. CDR1 and CDR2 (germline): ENHRY, SYGVKD. The CDR3 spans 14 residues. The CDR3 DNA is TGTGCCATCAGTGAGTATGGGGGCAACACTGAAGCTTTCTTT. Translation: CAISEYGGNTEAFF.

At least ten counts were recorded for this clonotype. J is TRBJ2-5 and V is TRBV7-2; 7 nucleotides agree with TRBD2. With V trimmed by 6 bases and J by 5 bases, 6 bases remained unmatched. Germline lookup yields CDR1 SGHTA and CDR2 FQGNSA. This CDR3 contains 13 residues. CDR3 bases: TGTGCCAGCAGTTGGGGGGGAACGGAGACCCAGTACTTC. Its protein is CASSWGGTETQYF.

As to this clonotype: A junction end diverges from the germline sequence, so it may reflect a read error. The chain recombines TRBV7-9 with TRBJ1-1, with D possibly TRBD1 on 6 matching bases. Per germline, CDR1 SEHNR and CDR2 FQNEAQ (reference sequence). There are 14 residues in the CDR3. The CDR3 is CASSFRGGGRFTVF. DNA of the CDR3: TGTGCCAGCAGTTTTCGGGGCGGGGGGCGGTTTACGGTCTTT.

This clonotype came up a few times. The V call is TRBV20-1, the J call TRBJ2-5, with 9 nucleotides matching TRBD2. Germline CDR1 is DFQATT and CDR2 is SNEGSKA (reference sequence). CDR3 length: 16 amino acids. V was pared by 5 bases and J by 2 bases, with 12 bases of the junction left unmatched. The CDR3 coding sequence is TGCAGTGCTGAAAGCGGGGGGAACTTCTGGCAAGAGACCCAGTACTTC. Translated: CSAESGGNFWQETQYF.

This clonotype appeared many times. The junction does not match germline at one end; this may be a read error. The V gene is TRBV29-1, the J gene TRBJ2-7; 10 nucleotides align to TRBD1. Germline-derived CDR1 and CDR2 are SQVTM and ANQGSEA. This CDR3 region has 14 residues. This CDR3 reads CSVEGTGVSYEQYF. CDR3 in DNA: TGCAGCGTGGAAGGGACAGGGGTTTCCTACGAGCAGTACTTC.

This clonotype came up a few times. V and J are TRBV12-3 or TRBV12-4 and TRBJ1-6, with D hard to call. Trimming took 1 base from V and 7 from J, leaving 8 bases between them. CDR3 length: 14 amino acids. The CDR3 region has the DNA TGTGCCAGCAGTTTAGGCAGCCTAAATTCACCCCTCCACTTT. Translated, it gives CASSLGSLNSPLHF.

This chain uses TRBV7-4 with TRBJ2-5, with D possibly TRBD1 on 7 matching bases. V was cut by 5 bases and J by 0 bases, with 16 bases left in between. The V gene's germline CDR1 is SGHVT and CDR2 SQSDAQ. The CDR3 is 16 residues long. The CDR3 DNA follows: TGTGCCAGCAGCCCAGGGGGGACACCTTACCAAGAGACCCAGTACTTC. Residues: CASSPGGTPYQETQYF.